This T cell receptor (beta chain) was captured by sequencing in a study of response to subunit inactivated influenza vaccine. J lost 2 bases, V lost 0 bases, and 14 bases had no gene match. There are 19 residues in the CDR3. CDR1 is MNHEY and CDR2 is SVGAGI in the germline V gene. TCRdb reprocessed the RT-PCR reads via MiXCR and lists one record per CDR3 protein. The data contain 540,000 or so distinct CDR3 sequences, approximately 12% of them singletons. The chain uses TRBV6-5 and TRBJ2-7, with 9 positions matching TRBD2. This sequence was found in a middle-aged man who received an inactivated influenza vaccine. Source: PBMCs from blood, taken around seven weeks after vaccination. In DNA, the CDR3 is TGTGCCAGCAGTTACTCACCCAGGGGTAGCGCGGGAGGGCCCTACGAGCAGTACTTC. It encodes CASSYSPRGSAGGPYEQYF.